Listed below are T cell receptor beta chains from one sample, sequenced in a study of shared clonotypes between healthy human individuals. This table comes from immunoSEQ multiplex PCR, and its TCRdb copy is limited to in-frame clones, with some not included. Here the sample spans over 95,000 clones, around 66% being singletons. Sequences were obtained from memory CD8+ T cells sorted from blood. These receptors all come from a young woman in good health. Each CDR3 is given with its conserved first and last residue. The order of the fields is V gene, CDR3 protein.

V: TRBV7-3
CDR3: CASSLTQGNNEQFF

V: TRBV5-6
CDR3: CASSCSFPAWTCYHEQYF

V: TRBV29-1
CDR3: CSARQGTTTGELFF

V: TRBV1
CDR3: CTSPRGPVTEAFF

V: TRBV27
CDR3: CASSLLGSGQGLYGYTF

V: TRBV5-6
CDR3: CASSLGWFQNTGELFF

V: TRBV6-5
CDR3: CASSVSGAEDEKLFF

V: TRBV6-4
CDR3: CASSGLAGENEQFF

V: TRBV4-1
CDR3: CASSSRSYEQYF

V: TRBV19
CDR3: CASSPGTGSYEQYF

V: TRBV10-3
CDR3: CAISESMSPGVYEQYF

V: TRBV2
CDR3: CASSEHREDYFRHCEQYF

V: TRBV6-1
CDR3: CASSEAVSYEQYF

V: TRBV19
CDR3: CASSIATGGHTEAFF

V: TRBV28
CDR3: CASSLGTVSSYEQYF

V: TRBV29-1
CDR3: CSVGTGEGYEQYF

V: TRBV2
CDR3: CASSALQGAGETQYF

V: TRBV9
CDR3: CASSVAWGTGELFF

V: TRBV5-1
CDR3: CASSPGLAAQETQYF

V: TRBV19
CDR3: CASSIGQGNQPQHF

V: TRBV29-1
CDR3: CSVGTGDFGEQYF

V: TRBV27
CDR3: CASSLVGIKPQHF